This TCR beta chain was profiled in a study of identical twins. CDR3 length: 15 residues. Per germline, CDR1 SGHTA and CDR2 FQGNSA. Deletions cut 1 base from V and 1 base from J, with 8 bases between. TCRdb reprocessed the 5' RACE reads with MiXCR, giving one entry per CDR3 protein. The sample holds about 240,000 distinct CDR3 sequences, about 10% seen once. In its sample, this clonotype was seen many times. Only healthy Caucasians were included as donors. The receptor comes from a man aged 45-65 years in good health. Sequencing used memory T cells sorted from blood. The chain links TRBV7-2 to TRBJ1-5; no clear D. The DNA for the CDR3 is TGTGCCAGCAGCTTAGGGATGGCGAGCAATCAGCCCCAGCATTTT. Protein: CASSLGMASNQPQHF.